One and the same sample provided the 8 T cell receptor beta chains below, sequenced in a study of CD8 T cells in Susac syndrome. An amount of RNA that ranged from roughly 0.5 to 1 ug was reverse transcribed with random hexamers. Each CDR3 protein is one row after TCRdb ran MiXCR on the immunoSEQ multiplex PCR reads. The sample lists roughly 140,000 distinct CDR3 sequences, approximately 96% seen once, with roughly 0.15% in the top ten. Sequencing was carried out using CD4+ T cells from PBMCs. The receptors stem from a human donor with Susac syndrome.

V is TRBV4-3 and J is TRBJ1-1; 7 positions match TRBD1. Germline V lookup: CDR1 LGHNA, CDR2 YSLEER. The CDR3 loop spans 15 amino acids. Unmatched junction bases numbered 4, after V lost 0 bases and J lost 3 bases. The CDR3 coding sequence is TGCGCCAGCAGCCAAGATACAGGGGAGTACACTGAAGCTTTCTTT. This translates into CASSQDTGEYTEAFF.

This CDR3 is CASSLVGAGANVLTF. The CDR3 DNA follows: TGTGCCAGCAGCTTGGTGGGAGCCGGGGCCAACGTCCTGACTTTC. The chain combines TRBV5-6 with TRBJ2-6; tentative D call: TRBD2 (5 bases). This CDR3 is built from 15 residues. CDR1 SGHDT and CDR2 YYEEEE come from the germline V gene. V lost 0 bases, J lost 4 bases, and 8 bases lay in between.

This clonotype was detected a few times. The gene calls are TRBV18 and TRBJ2-7; possibly TRBD2 for D (6 bases). With 4 bases removed from V and 2 bases from J, the gap between germline ends came to 9 bases. Germline CDR1 KGHSH, CDR2 LQKENI. The CDR3 spans 13 residues. The CDR3 DNA reads TGTGCCAGCTCACTGGGCGGGACCTACGAGCAGTACTTC. This translates into CASSLGGTYEQYF.

The chain employs TRBV11-2 and TRBJ2-3; 7 bases line up with TRBD1. Germline V CDR1 and CDR2: SGHAT, FQNNGV. There are 15 residues in the CDR3. With 2 bases clipped from V and 6 bases from J, the junction kept 8 bases outside the gene matches. The CDR3 is CASSLLQGPGDTQYF. Written as DNA, the CDR3 is TGTGCCAGCAGCTTACTACAGGGGCCTGGGGATACGCAGTATTTT.

This clonotype came up once. The V gene is TRBV20-1, the J gene TRBJ2-7; D gene unclear. Trimming removed 0 bases from V and 5 bases from J, with 5 bases in between. Germline CDR1 reads DFQATT; CDR2 reads SNEGSKA (reference sequence). The CDR3 length is 11 residues. The CDR3 DNA is TGCAGTGCTAGAGAGGTGCACGAGCAGTACTTC. Protein product: CSAREVHEQYF.

The CDR3 DNA follows: TGCAGCGTTTTACTAGCGGGGGGTCGCTACGAGCAGTACTTC. Translated, it gives CSVLLAGGRYEQYF. This chain links TRBV29-1 with TRBJ2-7; the match to TRBD2 covers 12 bases. V gave up 5 bases and J gave up 3 bases; unmatched junction bases: 5. The CDR3 runs to 14 residues. CDR1 is SQVTM, CDR2 ANQGSEA, per germline.

The CDR3 region is CASTQGLAGETQYF. DNA for the CDR3: TGTGCCAGCACCCAGGGACTAGCCGGGGAGACCCAGTACTTC. The chain links TRBV5-4 to TRBJ2-5; TRBD2 matches 9 bases. The junction had 8 bases not matched to a gene; V was cut back by 6 bases and J by 5 bases. The germline V gene has CDR1 SGHNT and CDR2 YYREEE (reference sequence). CDR3 length equals 14 residues.

The V and J genes are TRBV6-2 or TRBV6-3 and TRBJ2-3, with unresolved D. The germline CDR1 and CDR2 sequences are MNHEY and SVGEGT. Trimming cost V 2 bases and J 2 bases, with 8 bases left between them. This CDR3 spans 14 amino acids. CDR3: CASSYLAHTDTQYF. The DNA for the CDR3 is TGTGCCAGCAGTTACCTCGCCCACACAGATACGCAGTATTTT.